Shown below are 32 T cell receptor beta chains from a single sample sequenced in a study of CD8 T cells in ankylosing spondylitis. Study-wide points: A TCR beta motif of fewer than ten highly homologous variants seemed to mark ankylosing spondylitis blood.

TCRdb re-called the 5' RACE reads with MiXCR, one entry per CDR3 protein. This table holds hundreds of thousands of distinct CDR3 sequences, about 24% found once. Their antigens remain unidentified. Source material: blood, either unsorted or a sorted T cell fraction (not recorded which). The receptors come from a male donor with ankylosing spondylitis.

The V gene is TRBV29-1, the J gene TRBJ2-5; TRBD2 matches at 10 bases. Trimming at V came to 4 bases and at J to 5 bases, leaving 7 bases not matched to a gene. The germline V gene has CDR1 SQVTM and CDR2 ANQGSEA. This CDR3 has 14 amino acids. The CDR3 nucleotides are TGCAGCGTTGGGGGGCTAGCGGGAGCGGAGACCCAGTACTTC. This sequence encodes CSVGGLAGAETQYF.

This clonotype was seen only a few times. The genes are TRBV12-3 or TRBV12-4 and TRBJ2-7; 11 nucleotides align to TRBD2. Trimming cost V 5 bases and J 0 bases; bases outside gene matches: 18. CDR3 length: 20 residues. This CDR3 reads CASSLHPTGTSGNSSYEQYF. The CDR3 DNA is TGTGCCAGCAGTCTCCACCCGACAGGGACTAGCGGAAATAGCTCCTACGAGCAGTACTTC.

V is TRBV6-5 and J is TRBJ1-5, with a tentative D call TRBD1 (5 bases). V lost 4 bases to trimming and J lost 6 bases, with 19 bases between them. The CDR3 covers 16 residues. CDR1 and CDR2 (germline): MNHEY, SVGAGI. CDR3 residues: CASSSSGGVSGQPQHF. The DNA for the CDR3 is TGTGCCAGCAGTTCGTCCGGAGGGGTTTCGGGTCAGCCCCAGCATTTT.

The V call is TRBV12-3 or TRBV12-4, the J call TRBJ2-7; 10 positions agree with TRBD1. This CDR3 is 15 amino acids long. V lost 3 bases to trimming and J lost 5 bases; unmatched junction nucleotides: 7. CDR3 residues: CASSFRWTGGHEQYF. In nucleotides, the CDR3 is TGTGCCAGCAGTTTTCGCTGGACAGGGGGGCACGAGCAGTACTTC.

In its sample, this clonotype was seen many times. The V and J genes are TRBV5-1 and TRBJ2-3; D remains ambiguous. V lost 0 bases and J 0 bases, leaving 8 bases between the germline ends. The CDR3 length is 15 residues. The germline V gene has CDR1 SGHRS and CDR2 YFSETQ. For the CDR3, the DNA is TGCGCCAGCAGCTTGGGAGCGTCTAGCACAGATACGCAGTATTTT. It specifies CASSLGASSTDTQYF.

The chain is built from TRBV5-1 and TRBJ2-5; TRBD2 aligns across 8 bases. Trimming removed 0 bases from V and 1 base from J; junction bases left unmatched: 8. Germline V CDR1 and CDR2: SGHRS, YFSETQ. The CDR3 sequence is 17 residues long. CDR3 coding DNA: TGCGCCAGCAGCTTGGGGGGGCTAGCGGGCCCCCAAGAGACCCAGTACTTC. Translation: CASSLGGLAGPQETQYF.

The sample holds a few counts of this clonotype. V and J are TRBV24-1 and TRBJ2-1, with 11 bases lining up with TRBD2. The CDR3 totals 16 residues. The germline gives CDR1 KGHDR, CDR2 SFDVKD. V lost 4 bases to trimming and J lost 7 bases; unmatched junction nucleotides: 8. CDR3 in DNA: TGTGCCACCAGTGACTTAATGACTAGCGGGACGAATGAGCAGTTCTTC. Amino acids: CATSDLMTSGTNEQFF.

This clonotype was observed a few times. V gene TRBV12-3 or TRBV12-4 combines with J gene TRBJ1-5; D may be TRBD1 (5 bases). Trimming shortened V by 3 bases and J by 6 bases, and 9 bases separated the two germline ends. The length of the CDR3 is 13 residues. CDR3 nucleotides: TGTGCCAGCAGTTTGGGGGTTTCTCAGCCCCAGCATTTT. Protein: CASSLGVSQPQHF.

The V call is TRBV6-4, the J call TRBJ1-2, with D unresolved. CDR1 MRHNA and CDR2 SNTAGT come from the germline V gene. The length of the CDR3 is 14 residues. V was shortened by 4 bases and J by 3 bases, with 12 bases between the two germline ends. The CDR3 DNA reads TGTGCCAGCAGTGTCGGCGACGGGTACTATGGCTACACCTTC. This codes for CASSVGDGYYGYTF.

This rearrangement joins TRBV27 to TRBJ2-1, with 11 bases lining up with TRBD2. Looked up from germline, CDR1 is MNHEY and CDR2 is SMNVEV (reference sequence). The V segment lost 4 bases and the J segment 7 bases; nucleotides outside the gene matches: 9. This CDR3 is built from 16 residues. The CDR3 DNA sequence: TGTGCCAGCAGTTCGTTACTAGCGGGAGTAAGTAATGAGCAGTTCTTC. It is translated as CASSSLLAGVSNEQFF.

This clonotype was counted ten times or more. The chain combines TRBV2 with TRBJ1-5, with D maybe TRBD1 (6 bases). The CDR3 is 15 residues long. CDR1 and CDR2 from the germline V gene are SNHLY and FYNNEI. V lost 7 bases, J lost 5 bases, and 18 bases lay in between. The CDR3 region has the DNA TGTGCCAGCAAGGGTCGGACAGTATCGGATCAGCCCCAGCATTTT. Translated: CASKGRTVSDQPQHF.

This chain links TRBV12-3 or TRBV12-4 with TRBJ2-1; tentatively, D is TRBD1 or TRBD2 (6 bases each). CDR3 length equals 15 residues. V was trimmed by 4 bases and J by 4 bases, leaving 14 bases between them. The CDR3 here is CASSSYREEYNEQFF. The CDR3 DNA is TGTGCCAGCAGTTCTTACAGGGAGGAGTACAATGAGCAGTTCTTC.

The chain employs TRBV6-1 and TRBJ2-2; D is possibly TRBD2 (5 bases). The germline CDR1 and CDR2 sequences are MNHNS and SASEGT. Between the trimmed V and J ends, which lost 5 bases and 5 bases, there was a span of 15 bases. CDR3 size: 15 residues. The CDR3 DNA reads as TGTGCCAGCAGTCCGACCGACTACGGGACCGGGGAGCTGTTTTTT. Translated: CASSPTDYGTGELFF.

This clonotype came up a few times. The chain has TRBV27 and TRBJ1-3, with D tentatively TRBD1 (5 bases). V lost 9 bases and J lost 1, with 16 bases in between. CDR3 length equals 15 residues. Germline V gene lookup returns CDR1 MNHEY and CDR2 SMNVEV (reference sequence). CDR3 loop: CARGLEGLSGNTIYF. In DNA form, the CDR3 reads TGTGCCAGGGGGTTGGAGGGGCTTTCTGGAAACACCATATATTTT.

V gene TRBV6-5 combines with J gene TRBJ1-1; D uncertain. Germline CDR1 is MNHEY and CDR2 is SVGAGI. Trimming left V 4 bases short and J 1 base short, with 7 bases between. The CDR3 is 13 amino acids. The CDR3: CASSSLENTEAFF. DNA for the CDR3: TGTGCCAGCAGTTCTCTGGAGAACACTGAAGCTTTCTTT.

This chain links TRBV6-2 or TRBV6-3 with TRBJ1-2; 7 positions agree with TRBD1. Per the germline V gene, CDR1 is MNHEY and CDR2 is SVGEGT. The CDR3 has 15 amino acids. With V trimmed by 2 bases and J by 7 bases, 10 bases remained unmatched. In DNA form, the CDR3 reads TGTGCCAGCAGTTACGGTCCGCCGACAGGGTTTGGCTACACCTTC. It yields the protein CASSYGPPTGFGYTF.

The V call is TRBV30, the J call TRBJ2-3; 8 positions agree with TRBD2. J lost 0 bases, V lost 2 bases, and 7 bases had no gene match. This CDR3 is built from 16 residues. Germline CDR1 is GTSNPN and CDR2 is SVGIG (reference sequence). The DNA for the CDR3 is TGTGCCTGGAGTCCGAGGACTAGCTCCAGCACAGATACGCAGTATTTT. Its translation is CAWSPRTSSSTDTQYF.

This chain uses TRBV20-1 with TRBJ1-5; 8 bases align to TRBD1. Germline loops: CDR1 DFQATT, CDR2 SNEGSKA (reference sequence). This CDR3 has 13 residues. CDR3 sequence reads: CSVINRGNQPQHF. CDR3 bases: TGCAGCGTTATCAACAGGGGGAATCAGCCCCAGCATTTT.

The chain combines TRBV11-1 with TRBJ2-7; TRBD1 might be the D (6 bases). The germline V gene has CDR1 SGHAT and CDR2 FQDESV (reference sequence). The CDR3 loop spans 16 amino acids. Trimming left V 6 bases short and J 4 bases short, with 22 bases between. The CDR3 DNA reads TGTGCCAGCAGTCAATTACAGGGCGATGCGGGTTACGAGCAGTACGTC. Protein: CASSQLQGDAGYEQYV.

This clonotype appeared a few times. The V and J genes are TRBV2 and TRBJ2-1, with D perhaps TRBD1 (6 bases). This CDR3 contains 15 residues. Trimming removed 3 bases at V and 7 bases at J, with 16 bases between. The germline gives CDR1 SNHLY, CDR2 FYNNEI. CDR3 sequence reads: CASSDGTPGPNEQFF. For the CDR3, the DNA is TGTGCCAGCAGTGATGGGACACCGGGCCCAAATGAGCAGTTCTTC.

V gene TRBV29-1 combines with J gene TRBJ2-7, with a possible D match to TRBD1 (6 bases). Germline lookup yields CDR1 SQVTM and CDR2 ANQGSEA. The germline V and J ends were trimmed by 6 bases and 7 bases, with 16 bases remaining between them. The CDR3 covers 12 residues. The CDR3 loop reads CSVSQGPAEQYF. For the CDR3, the DNA is TGCAGCGTCTCACAGGGACCGGCGGAGCAGTACTTC.

The rearrangement uses TRBV20-1 and TRBJ2-7, with D perhaps TRBD1 or TRBD2 (5 bases each). Germline loops: CDR1 DFQATT, CDR2 SNEGSKA (reference sequence). The CDR3 totals 17 residues. V lost 0 bases to trimming and J lost 0 bases, with 18 bases between them. CDR3 loop: CSARDPVGTVSSYEQYF. Here the CDR3 DNA reads TGCAGTGCTAGAGATCCAGTGGGGACCGTCAGCTCCTACGAGCAGTACTTC.

This clonotype was seen only a few times. This chain uses TRBV20-1 with TRBJ2-3; weak D call: TRBD1 (5 bases). The CDR3 consists of 16 residues. Germline V CDR1 and CDR2: DFQATT, SNEGSKA (reference sequence). Trimming left V 1 base short and J 0 bases short, with 14 bases between. DNA for the CDR3: TGCAGTGCTAGAGGGGGCACCCTGTCGAGCACAGATACGCAGTATTTT. As protein: CSARGGTLSSTDTQYF.

In its sample, this clonotype was seen a few times. This chain uses TRBV20-1 with TRBJ2-1, with TRBD2 as a possible D gene (5 bases). CDR1 DFQATT and CDR2 SNEGSKA come from the germline V gene (reference sequence). The CDR3 is 15 residues long. V was trimmed by 3 bases and J by 1 base, leaving 13 bases between them. In nucleotides, the CDR3 is TGCAGTGCTAGGGTATTTGGGAGATCCTACAATGAGCAGTTCTTC. Encoded protein: CSARVFGRSYNEQFF.

This clonotype was recorded once. The chain's CDR3 is CASSLSTGFQETQYF. The DNA for the CDR3 is TGCGCCAGCAGCCTTAGTACAGGTTTCCAAGAGACCCAGTACTTC. The chain combines TRBV5-1 with TRBJ2-5; D perhaps matches TRBD1 (5 bases). The CDR3 is 15 residues long. Trimming left V 4 bases short and J 1 base short, with 14 bases between. Germline lookup yields CDR1 SGHRS and CDR2 YFSETQ.

This clonotype was detected only a few times. V gene TRBV7-2 combines with J gene TRBJ2-3; 7 nucleotides match TRBD2. The CDR3 length is 16 residues. Trimming cost V 2 bases and J 5 bases; bases outside gene matches: 10. Germline assignment: CDR1 SGHTA and CDR2 FQGNSA. The CDR3 nucleotides read TGTGCCAGCAGCTTATTAGCTAGCGGAACGGGAGATACGCAGTATTTT. Protein sequence: CASSLLASGTGDTQYF.

This chain connects TRBV20-1 to TRBJ1-6; unclear D gene. This CDR3 contains 13 residues. The V end was cut by 6 bases, the J end by 6 bases, with 12 bases between. Germline CDR1 reads DFQATT; CDR2 reads SNEGSKA (reference sequence). The CDR3 here is CSARTQSNSPLHF. CDR3 nucleotides: TGCAGTGCACGGACCCAGAGTAATTCACCCCTCCACTTT.

J is TRBJ2-1 and V is TRBV2, with a tentative D call TRBD2 (5 bases). Germline CDR1 is SNHLY and CDR2 is FYNNEI. The length of the CDR3 is 12 residues. V was cut by 4 bases and J by 9 bases, with 10 bases left in between. CDR3 region: CASSAGLLEQFF. CDR3 in DNA: TGTGCCAGCAGTGCCGGACTTCTTGAGCAGTTCTTC.

The J gene is TRBJ2-1, the V gene TRBV19; tentatively, D is TRBD1 (5 bases). Trimming took off 5 bases at V and 7 bases at J, with 12 bases between the two ends. This CDR3 comprises 13 residues. In germline, CDR1 is LNHDA, CDR2 SQIVND (reference sequence). The CDR3 DNA reads TGTGCCAGTAGTCATGGAAGGGGAAATGAGCAGTTCTTC. Translation gives CASSHGRGNEQFF.

This clonotype has ten or more counts. The CDR3 coding sequence is TGCGCCAGCAGCCTGGGGACCGATAGCAATCAGCCCCAGCATTTT. It encodes CASSLGTDSNQPQHF. The chain couples TRBV5-1 to TRBJ1-5; tentative D call: TRBD1 (5 bases). V dropped 4 bases and J dropped 0 bases, with 11 bases sitting between them. The CDR3 runs 15 residues. Germline-derived CDR1 and CDR2 are SGHRS and YFSETQ.

This clonotype appeared a few times. The chain has TRBV29-1 and TRBJ1-3; 8 bases match TRBD1. Germline CDR1 is SQVTM and CDR2 is ANQGSEA. The CDR3 covers 14 residues. V shed 6 bases, J shed 4 bases, and the junction held 8 bases outside the gene matches. DNA of the CDR3: TGCAGCGTCGAGACAGGGGAAGAAGGAAACACCATATATTTT. Translation: CSVETGEEGNTIYF. Based on the CDR3 plus reference TRBV29-1 and TRBJ1-3, the full variable domain is SAVISQKPSRDICQRGTSLTIQCQVDSQVTMMFWYRQQPGQSLTLIATANQGSEATYESGFVIDKFPISRPNLTFSTLTVSNMSPEDSSIYLCSVETGEEGNTIYFGEGSWLTVV.

The chain carries TRBV5-6 and TRBJ1-3, with 7 bases fitting TRBD1. With 5 bases clipped from V and 3 bases from J, the junction kept 5 bases outside the gene matches. CDR3 size: 14 residues. CDR1 and CDR2 from the germline V gene are SGHDT and YYEEEE. CDR3 amino acids: CASRPGQIGNTIYF. Written as DNA, the CDR3 is TGTGCCAGCAGACCGGGACAGATTGGAAACACCATATATTTT.